This entry lists 4 T cell receptor beta chains sequenced from one sample in a study of OX40 agonist ivuxolimab in advanced cancers. Profiled with immunoSEQ multiplex PCR; TCRdb holds only in-frame clones, not every one. The repertoire holds under 75,000 clones, approximately 91% seen once, with roughly 25% in the top ten. Sequences were derived from CD4+ or CD8+ T cells sorted from blood, sampled in a trial of the OX40 agonist ivuxolimab. Receptor source: an adult with an advanced solid tumor such as melanoma, head and neck, liver or kidney cancer.

This rearrangement joins TRBV29-1 to TRBJ1-5, with TRBD1 identical over 10 bases. The CDR3 runs to 14 residues. The V and J ends lost 7 bases and 5 bases, in that order; junction bases with no gene match: 8. Germline CDR1 is SQVTM and CDR2 is ANQGSEA. The CDR3 coding sequence is TGCAGCGCCCTCGCCGGGACAGGGGATCAGCCCCAGCATTTT. Its translation is CSALAGTGDQPQHF.

The chain has TRBV4-3 and TRBJ2-1; 9 bases match TRBD1. The CDR3 covers 15 residues. Germline lookup yields CDR1 LGHNA and CDR2 YSLEER. Germline trimming cut 1 base from V and 8 bases from J; bases unmatched to any gene: 6. CDR3 sequence: CASSQVGTGPHEQFF. In nucleotides, the CDR3 is TGCGCCAGCAGCCAAGTGGGGACAGGGCCCCATGAGCAGTTCTTC.

This clone has just one count. This chain connects TRBV28 to TRBJ2-5; D is possibly TRBD1 (6 bases). The CDR3 is made up of 13 amino acids. Germline V CDR1 and CDR2: MDHEN, SYDVKM. Trimming pared 3 bases from V and 3 bases from J, leaving 8 bases between. The DNA of the CDR3 is TGTGCCAGCAGTTTCCCAGGGGAAGAGACCCAGTACTTC. It codes for CASSFPGEETQYF. Combining the CDR3 with reference TRBV28 and TRBJ2-5 gives the whole variable domain DVKVTQSSRYLVKRTGEKVFLECVQDMDHENMFWYRQDPGLGLRLIYFSYDVKMKEKGDIPEGYSVSREKKERFSLILESASTNQTSMYLCASSFPGEETQYFGPGTRLLVL.

Only a few counts were recorded for this clone. V is TRBV6-5 and J is TRBJ2-2; D is ambiguous. Trimming pared 7 bases from V and 4 bases from J, leaving 13 bases between. The germline CDR1 and CDR2 sequences are MNHEY and SVGAGI. The CDR3 has 14 residues. DNA of the CDR3: TGTGCCAGCACATGGGCGGTGGGCACCGGGGAGCTGTTTTTT. Encoded protein: CASTWAVGTGELFF.